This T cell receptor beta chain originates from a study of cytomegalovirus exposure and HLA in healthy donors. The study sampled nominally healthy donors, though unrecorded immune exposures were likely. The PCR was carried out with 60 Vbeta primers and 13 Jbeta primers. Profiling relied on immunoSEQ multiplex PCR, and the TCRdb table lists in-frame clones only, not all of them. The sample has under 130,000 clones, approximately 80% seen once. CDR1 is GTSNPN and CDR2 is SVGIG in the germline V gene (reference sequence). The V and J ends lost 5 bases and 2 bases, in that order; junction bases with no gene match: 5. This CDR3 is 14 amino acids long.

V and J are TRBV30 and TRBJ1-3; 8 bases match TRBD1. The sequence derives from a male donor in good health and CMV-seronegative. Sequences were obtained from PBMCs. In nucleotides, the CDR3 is TGTGCCTGGGGCAGGACAGGGACTGGAAACACCATATATTTT. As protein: CAWGRTGTGNTIYF. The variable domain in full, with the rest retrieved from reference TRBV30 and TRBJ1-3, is SQTIHQWPATLVQPVGSPLSLECTVEGTSNPNLYWYRQAAGRGLQLLFYSVGIGQISSEVPQNLSASRPQDRQFILSSKKLLLSDSGFYLCAWGRTGTGNTIYFGEGSWLTVV.